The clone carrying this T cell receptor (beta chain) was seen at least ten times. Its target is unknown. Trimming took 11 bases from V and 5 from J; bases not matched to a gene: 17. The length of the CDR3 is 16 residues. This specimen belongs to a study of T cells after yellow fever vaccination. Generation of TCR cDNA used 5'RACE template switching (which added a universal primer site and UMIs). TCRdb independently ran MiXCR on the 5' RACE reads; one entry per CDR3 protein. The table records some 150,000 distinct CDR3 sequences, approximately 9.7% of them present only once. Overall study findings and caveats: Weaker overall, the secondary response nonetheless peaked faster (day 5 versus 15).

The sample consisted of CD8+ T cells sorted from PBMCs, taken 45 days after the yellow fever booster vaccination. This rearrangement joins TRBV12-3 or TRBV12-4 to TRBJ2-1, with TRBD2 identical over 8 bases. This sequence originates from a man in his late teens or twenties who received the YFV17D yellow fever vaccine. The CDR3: CAVRGPTAGGDNEQFF. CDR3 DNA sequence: TGTGCCGTTCGAGGTCCCACTGCGGGGGGAGACAATGAGCAGTTCTTC.